The 14 T cell receptor beta chains below come from one sample, sequenced in a study of T-cell memory formation after mild COVID-19 (dated by TCRdb to the early 2020s). Library preparation employed 5' RACE. Sequencing took place on an Illumina NovaSeq 6000. Through fastp at Q25 and MiXCR, TCRdb rebuilt clones from the public reads, retaining in-frame beta chains. Merged by CDR3 protein, the rows form single entries marked with the most common genes and DNA. This sample gives approximately 110,000 distinct CDR3 sequences in total; approximately 22% of them show up just once. The ten largest clones add up to roughly two fifths of the sample. The source material was PBMCs or a T cell subset sorted from them (not recorded which). The receptors come from a man aged 18 to 29 who had mild COVID-19 (a few samples of this study predate the infection). The sample titles of this study are shuffled in the database, so cell type and time point are left out; the donor was told from shared clones.

This clonotype occurred a few times. This rearrangement joins TRBV6-6 to TRBJ2-1; no clear D. The CDR3 runs 11 residues. The ends were cut back, 8 bases at V and 0 bases at J, with 2 bases in the middle. Per germline, CDR1 MNHNY and CDR2 SVGAGI (reference sequence). The CDR3 sequence: CASLSYNEQFF. The CDR3, as DNA: TGTGCCAGCCTCTCCTACAATGAGCAGTTCTTC.

The chain has TRBV27 and TRBJ2-1; TRBD2 matches at 7 bases. The germline V gene has CDR1 MNHEY and CDR2 SMNVEV (reference sequence). With V trimmed by 3 bases and J by 9 bases, 11 bases remained unmatched. The CDR3 loop spans 15 amino acids. This CDR3 reads CASSLGDYPLGEQFF. The DNA for the CDR3 is TGTGCCAGCAGTTTGGGGGACTACCCTTTAGGTGAGCAGTTCTTC.

This clonotype was seen at least ten times. The DNA for the CDR3 is TGTGCCAGCAGCTCCTACGAGCAGTACTTC. This codes for CASSSYEQYF. This chain uses TRBV7-9 with TRBJ2-7; D is unresolved. Germline V gene lookup returns CDR1 SEHNR and CDR2 FQNEAQ (reference sequence). The CDR3 is 10 residues long. Trimming shortened V by 4 bases and J by 2 bases, and 0 bases separated the two germline ends.

The chain employs TRBV28 and TRBJ2-2, with D perhaps TRBD1 (6 bases). Germline V gene lookup returns CDR1 MDHEN and CDR2 SYDVKM. Trimming stripped 5 bases from V and 4 bases from J, with 11 bases between. The CDR3 is 14 amino acids. Here the CDR3 DNA reads TGTGCCAGCAGTGAACAGGGATTCACCGGGGAGCTGTTTTTT. Translation: CASSEQGFTGELFF. The full variable domain, in which reference TRBV28 and TRBJ2-2 provide the parts outside the CDR3, is DVKVTQSSRYLVKRTGEKVFLECVQDMDHENMFWYRQDPGLGLRLIYFSYDVKMKEKGDIPEGYSVSREKKERFSLILESASTNQTSMYLCASSEQGFTGELFFGEGSRLTVL.

This clonotype has just a few counts. J is TRBJ2-1 and V is TRBV4-1; D remains ambiguous. The V end lost 3 bases, the J end lost 8 bases, and 8 bases lay between the germline ends. The germline CDR1 and CDR2 sequences are MGHRA and YSYEKL. This CDR3 comprises 12 residues. This chain's CDR3 is CASSQSKDEQFF. The CDR3, as DNA: TGCGCCAGCAGCCAGTCAAAGGATGAGCAGTTCTTC.

This clonotype came up a few times. CDR3 DNA: TGCAGTGCTAGAGGGGGATGGGAGGAGACCCAGTACTTC. This encodes CSARGGWEETQYF. The rearrangement links TRBV20-1 to TRBJ2-5, with a weak D call TRBD2 (5 bases). There are 13 residues in the CDR3. Germline CDR1 reads DFQATT; CDR2 reads SNEGSKA (reference sequence). Trimming shortened V by 1 base and J by 5 bases, and 11 bases separated the two germline ends.

V gene TRBV6-5 combines with J gene TRBJ1-1, with D possibly being TRBD1 (5 bases). The CDR3 loop spans 16 amino acids. V lost 5 bases and J 1 base, leaving 17 bases between the germline ends. Looked up from germline, CDR1 is MNHEY and CDR2 is SVGAGI. CDR3 loop: CASSTGPGPSNTEAFF. In nucleotides, the CDR3 is TGTGCCAGCAGTACCGGACCGGGACCTTCGAACACTGAAGCTTTCTTT.

This clonotype was seen more than once but under ten times. The chain uses TRBV2 and TRBJ1-1; weak D call: TRBD1 (5 bases). There are 13 residues in the CDR3. The germline gives CDR1 SNHLY, CDR2 FYNNEI. Trimming cost V 7 bases and J 6 bases, with 15 bases left between them. The CDR3 region has the DNA TGTGCCAGCACTACTGGGGGGTTGGCTGAAGCTTTCTTT. It encodes CASTTGGLAEAFF.

This clonotype was recorded many times. V usage is TRBV12-3 or TRBV12-4 and J usage is TRBJ2-7; 7 nucleotides agree with TRBD1. V trimming: 6 bases; J trimming: 6 bases; junction bases outside the gene matches: 5. The CDR3 sequence is 12 residues long. The CDR3 is CASRLTGSEQYF. The CDR3 DNA reads as TGTGCCAGCAGATTGACAGGGTCCGAGCAGTACTTC.

The chain links TRBV5-1 to TRBJ2-7; the match to TRBD1 covers 12 bases. With 4 bases clipped from V and 5 bases from J, the junction kept 4 bases outside the gene matches. This CDR3 has 14 amino acids. Germline loops: CDR1 SGHRS, CDR2 YFSETQ. The CDR3, as DNA: TGCGCCAGCAGCCCGGGACAGGGGGCGAACGAGCAGTACTTC. It specifies CASSPGQGANEQYF.

J is TRBJ2-5 and V is TRBV4-1; 10 bases line up with TRBD2. Germline V lookup: CDR1 MGHRA, CDR2 YSYEKL. Germline trimming cut 7 bases from V and 5 bases from J; bases unmatched to any gene: 13. The CDR3 is 16 residues long. CDR3 amino acids: CASTTQAWTSGETQYF. Here the CDR3 DNA reads TGCGCCAGCACCACCCAAGCCTGGACTAGCGGTGAGACCCAGTACTTC.

This clonotype was recorded a few times. The chain is built from TRBV7-2 and TRBJ2-5; 7 nucleotides line up with TRBD1. CDR3 length: 15 amino acids. V lost 5 bases and J lost 5; bases outside the gene matches: 11. Germline V CDR1 and CDR2: SGHTA, FQGNSA. DNA of the CDR3: TGTGCCAGCAGCCTCTTCACAGGGGAAATGGAGACCCAGTACTTC. This encodes CASSLFTGEMETQYF.

This sequence joins TRBV11-2 and TRBJ2-2; D remains unclear. This CDR3 contains 11 residues. V lost 5 bases and J lost 8, with 6 bases in between. Germline CDR1 SGHAT, CDR2 FQNNGV. Here the CDR3 reads CASSPRGELFF. CDR3 nucleotide sequence: TGTGCCAGCAGCCCTCGGGGGGAGCTGTTTTTT.

Only a few counts were recorded for this clonotype. The CDR3 loop is CASSFGNRVNTEAFF. In nucleotides, the CDR3 is TGCGCCAGCAGCTTTGGTAACAGGGTAAACACTGAAGCTTTCTTT. The chain has TRBV5-1 and TRBJ1-1; a weak D match, TRBD1 (6 bases). The V and J ends lost 2 bases and 2 bases respectively, with 13 bases between them. Germline V CDR1 and CDR2: SGHRS, YFSETQ. The CDR3 sequence is 15 residues long.